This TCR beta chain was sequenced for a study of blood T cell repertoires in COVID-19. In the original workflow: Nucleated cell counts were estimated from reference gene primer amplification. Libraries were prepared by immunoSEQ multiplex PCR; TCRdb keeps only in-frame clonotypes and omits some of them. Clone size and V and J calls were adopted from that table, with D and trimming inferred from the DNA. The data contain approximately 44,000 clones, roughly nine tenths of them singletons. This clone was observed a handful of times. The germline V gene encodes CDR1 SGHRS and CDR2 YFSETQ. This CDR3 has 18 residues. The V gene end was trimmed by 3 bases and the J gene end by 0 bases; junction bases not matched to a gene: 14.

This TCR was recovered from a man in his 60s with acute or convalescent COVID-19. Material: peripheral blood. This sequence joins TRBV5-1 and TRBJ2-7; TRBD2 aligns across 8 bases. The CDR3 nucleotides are TGCGCCAGCAGCTCGCTTCAAAGGGGAGCGGGGGTCTCCTACGAGCAGTACTTC. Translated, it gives CASSSLQRGAGVSYEQYF.